Each of the 9 T cell receptor beta chains below was sequenced from the same sample in a study of T cell clonality in common variable immunodeficiency. Repertoires were generated with immunoSEQ multiplex PCR, while TCRdb's copy carries only in-frame clones and drops some. The repertoire shows 50,000 or so clones, none seen only once; the top ten take approximately 6.2%. Material: peripheral blood mononuclear cells. The receptors shown here come from a person aged 18-70 years in good health.

Ten or more counts support this clone. The CDR3 end lies 3 residues beyond the end of the read and is filled in from the germline J gene. J is TRBJ1-4 and V is TRBV6-4; 7 bases map to TRBD1. The CDR3 contains 18 residues. CDR1 is MRHNA, CDR2 SNTAGT, per germline. J gave up 0 bases and V 2 bases, and 9 bases lay outside the gene matches. The DNA read from the CDR3 is TGTGCCAGCAGTGACCCAATGGACAGGTTCTCAACTAATGAAAAA. It translates to CASSDPMDRFSTNEK. The full CDR3 protein is CASSDPMDRFSTNEKLFF.

The table lists this clone with many counts. Read sequence stops 3 residues before the CDR3 end, and the germline J gene provides the missing end. The chain has TRBV6-2 or TRBV6-3 and TRBJ2-1; TRBD2 agrees at 8 bases. Per the germline V gene, CDR1 is MNHEY and CDR2 is SVGEGT. V shed 11 bases, J shed 9 bases, and the junction held 12 bases outside the gene matches. The CDR3 is 13 residues long. The covered CDR3 bases are TGTGCCGGGTCACCAGCGGGGGTGAGTGAG. Translated: CAGSPAGVSE. Given in full, the CDR3 is CAGSPAGVSEQFF.

This clone appeared many times. Sequencing ends 3 residues short of the CDR3 end; the germline J gene provides the rest. The chain recombines TRBV28 with TRBJ2-5, with 11 bases that match TRBD2. Germline values: CDR1 MDHEN, CDR2 SYDVKM. V dropped 4 bases and J dropped 3; count of bases not matched to a gene: 7. CDR3 length: 16 amino acids. The CDR3 DNA, read in part, is TGTGCCAGCAGTTGGGCGACTAGCGGGGAGGAAGAGACC. It specifies CASSWATSGEEET. The CDR3 in full is CASSWATSGEEETQYF. Looking up the rest from reference TRBV28 and TRBJ2-5 gives the full variable domain: DVKVTQSSRYLVKRTGEKVFLECVQDMDHENMFWYRQDPGLGLRLIYFSYDVKMKEKGDIPEGYSVSREKKERFSLILESASTNQTSMYLCASSWATSGEEETQYFGPGTRLLVL.

This clone was observed at least ten times. The read comes to an end 3 residues before the CDR3 does, leaving the germline J gene to fill in the end. The rearrangement links TRBV20-1 to TRBJ1-2; D call uncertain. V lost 1 base and J lost 1, with 10 bases in between. The germline V gene has CDR1 DFQATT and CDR2 SNEGSKA (reference sequence). CDR3 length: 14 amino acids. The part of the CDR3 DNA that was read is TGCAGTGCTAGAGTAACCGACTATAACTATGGC. Protein: CSARVTDYNYG. In full, the CDR3 is CSARVTDYNYGYTF.

This clone was recorded at least ten times. The sequence runs out 3 residues before the end of the CDR3; the remainder is reconstructed from the germline J gene. The chain joins TRBV7-9 to TRBJ1-2, with 12 nucleotides matching TRBD1. The CDR3 extends over 14 amino acids. The V gene's germline CDR1 is SEHNR and CDR2 FQNEAQ (reference sequence). Trimming cost V 6 bases and J 6 bases; bases outside gene matches: 5. The CDR3 region is CASSLGQGADGYTF. The CDR3 DNA, read in part, is TGTGCCAGCAGTTTGGGACAGGGGGCTGATGGC.

This clone was detected ten times or more. Read data end 3 residues before the CDR3 end; the end is taken from the germline J gene. The chain couples TRBV5-4 to TRBJ2-1, with TRBD1 as a possible D gene (5 bases). The CDR3 runs to 15 residues. V shed 0 bases and J shed 2 bases, with 9 bases lying between them. Germline V gene data show CDR1 as SGHNT and CDR2 as YYREEE (reference sequence). CDR3 in amino acids: CASSLDRPPYNEQFF. The sequenced part of the CDR3 DNA is TGTGCCAGCAGCTTGGACAGGCCTCCCTACAATGAG.

A word on this clone: The CDR3 end lies 3 residues beyond the end of the read and is filled in from the germline J gene. This rearrangement joins TRBV7-6 to TRBJ2-3, with 7 bases matching TRBD2. J was trimmed by 4 bases and V by 0 bases; bases with no gene match: 4. This CDR3 spans 15 amino acids. CDR1 and CDR2 (germline): SGHVS, FNYEAQ. This CDR3 is CASSLAGGSADTQYF. The covered CDR3 bases are TGTGCCAGCAGCTTAGCCGGGGGGAGCGCAGATACG.

This clone was counted only a few times. The CDR3 end lies 3 residues beyond the end of the read and is filled in from the germline J gene. This chain links TRBV11-2 with TRBJ1-1; 8 bases line up with TRBD1. Germline CDR1 SGHAT, CDR2 FQNNGV. V was clipped by 5 bases and J by 2 bases; unmatched bases: 4. This CDR3 has 14 amino acids. The CDR3 protein is CASSRDRGNTEAFF. The DNA read from the CDR3 is TGTGCCAGCAGCAGAGACAGGGGAAACACTGAA.

This clone has ten or more counts. The read halts 3 residues ahead of the CDR3 end, with the missing end drawn from the germline J gene. The chain is built from TRBV5-6 and TRBJ2-1; D not resolved. The V end was cut by 2 bases, the J end by 3 bases, with 6 bases between. Germline-derived CDR1 and CDR2 are SGHDT and YYEEEE. The CDR3 is made up of 13 amino acids. The CDR3 sequence: CASSLGSYNEQFF. Incomplete CDR3 DNA: TGTGCCAGCAGCTTAGGCAGCTACAATGAG.